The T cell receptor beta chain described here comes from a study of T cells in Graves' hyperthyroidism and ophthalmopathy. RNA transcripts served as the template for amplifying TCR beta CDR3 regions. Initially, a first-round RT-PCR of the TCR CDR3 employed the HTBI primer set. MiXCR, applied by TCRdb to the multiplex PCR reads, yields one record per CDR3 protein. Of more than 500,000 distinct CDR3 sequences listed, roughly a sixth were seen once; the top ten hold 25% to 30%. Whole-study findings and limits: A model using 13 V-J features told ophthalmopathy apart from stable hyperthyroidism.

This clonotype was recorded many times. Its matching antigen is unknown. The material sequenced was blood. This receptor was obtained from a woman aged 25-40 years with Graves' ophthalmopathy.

In nucleotides, the CDR3 is TGTGCCAGCAGGCCTAGCGGGAGTCCTGAGCAGTTCTTC. Protein product: CASRPSGSPEQFF. This chain connects TRBV12-3 or TRBV12-4 to TRBJ2-1; the match to TRBD2 covers 10 bases. The CDR3 loop spans 13 amino acids. The ends lost 6 bases at V and 9 bases at J; junction bases unmatched: 5.